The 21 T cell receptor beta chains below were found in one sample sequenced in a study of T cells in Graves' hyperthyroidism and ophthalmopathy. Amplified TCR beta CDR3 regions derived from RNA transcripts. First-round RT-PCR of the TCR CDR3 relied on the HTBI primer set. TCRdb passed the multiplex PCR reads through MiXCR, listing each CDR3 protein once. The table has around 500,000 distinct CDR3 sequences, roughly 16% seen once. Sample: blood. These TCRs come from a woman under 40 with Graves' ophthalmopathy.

The DNA for the CDR3 is TGTGCCAGCAGCACTAGGGGTCTTACAGATACGCAGTATTTT. As protein: CASSTRGLTDTQYF. The rearrangement joins TRBV6-6 to TRBJ2-3; D may be TRBD1 or TRBD2 (5 bases each). Trimming left V 6 bases short and J 3 bases short, with 13 bases between. CDR1 is MNHNY and CDR2 is SVGAGI in the germline V gene (reference sequence). The CDR3 totals 14 residues.

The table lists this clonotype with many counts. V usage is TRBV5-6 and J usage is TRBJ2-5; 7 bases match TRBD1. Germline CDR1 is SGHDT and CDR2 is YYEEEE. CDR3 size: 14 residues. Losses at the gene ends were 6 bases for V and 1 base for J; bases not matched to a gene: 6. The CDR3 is CASNTGVTQETQYF. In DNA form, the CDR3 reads TGTGCCAGCAATACAGGGGTAACCCAAGAGACCCAGTACTTC.

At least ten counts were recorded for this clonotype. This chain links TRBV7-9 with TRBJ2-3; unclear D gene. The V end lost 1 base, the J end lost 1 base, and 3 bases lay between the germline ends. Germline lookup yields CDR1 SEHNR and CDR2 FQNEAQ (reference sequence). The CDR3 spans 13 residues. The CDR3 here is CASSLVGTDTQYF. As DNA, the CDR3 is TGTGCCAGCAGCTTAGTTGGCACAGATACGCAGTATTTT.

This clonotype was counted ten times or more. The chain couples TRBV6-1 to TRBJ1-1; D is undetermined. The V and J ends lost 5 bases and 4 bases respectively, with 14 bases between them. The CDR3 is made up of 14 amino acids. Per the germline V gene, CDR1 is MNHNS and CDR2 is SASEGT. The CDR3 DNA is TGTGCCAGCAGTCGACCCGATCAACTCACTGAAGCTTTCTTT. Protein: CASSRPDQLTEAFF.

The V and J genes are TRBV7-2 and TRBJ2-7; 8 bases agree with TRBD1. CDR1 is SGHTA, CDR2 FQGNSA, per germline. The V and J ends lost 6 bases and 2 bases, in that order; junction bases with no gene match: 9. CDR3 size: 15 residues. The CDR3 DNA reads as TGTGCCAGCAGTGAGGGACAGGTCAAGACCTACGAGCAGTACTTC. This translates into CASSEGQVKTYEQYF.

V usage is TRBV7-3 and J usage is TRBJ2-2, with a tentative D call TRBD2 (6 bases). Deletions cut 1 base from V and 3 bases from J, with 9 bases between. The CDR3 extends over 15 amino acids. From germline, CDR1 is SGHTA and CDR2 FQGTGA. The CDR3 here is CASSLNGGDTGELFF. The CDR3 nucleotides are TGTGCCAGCAGCTTAAACGGGGGAGACACCGGGGAGCTGTTTTTT.

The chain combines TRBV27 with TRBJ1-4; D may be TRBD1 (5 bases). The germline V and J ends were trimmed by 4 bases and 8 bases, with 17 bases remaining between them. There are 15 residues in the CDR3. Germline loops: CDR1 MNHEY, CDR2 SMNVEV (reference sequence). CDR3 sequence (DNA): TGTGCCAGCAGTTCACTTATGGGGGTGCGAGAAAAACTGTTTTTT. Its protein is CASSSLMGVREKLFF.

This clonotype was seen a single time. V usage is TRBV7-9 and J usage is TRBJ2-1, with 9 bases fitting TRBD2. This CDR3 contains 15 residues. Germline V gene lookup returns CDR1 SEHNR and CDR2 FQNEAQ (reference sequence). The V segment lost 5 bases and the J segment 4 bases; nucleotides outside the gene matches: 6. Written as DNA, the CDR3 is TGTGCCAGCAGCCCCGGGACTAGCAGATACAATGAGCAGTTCTTC. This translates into CASSPGTSRYNEQFF. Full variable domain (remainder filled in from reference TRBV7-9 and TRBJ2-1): DTGVSQNPRHKITKRGQNVTFRCDPISEHNRLYWYRQTLGQGPEFLTYFQNEAQLEKSRLLSDRFSAERPKGSFSTLEIQRTEQGDSAMYLCASSPGTSRYNEQFFGPGTRLTVL.

The CDR3: CASSLAGDPAAFF. In nucleotides, the CDR3 is TGTGCCAGCAGCTTAGCGGGGGACCCTGCGGCTTTCTTT. V gene TRBV7-8 combines with J gene TRBJ1-1; possibly TRBD1 for D (5 bases). In germline, CDR1 is SGHVS, CDR2 FQNEAQ. CDR3 length: 13 residues. Between the trimmed V and J ends, which lost 0 bases and 11 bases, there was a span of 13 bases.

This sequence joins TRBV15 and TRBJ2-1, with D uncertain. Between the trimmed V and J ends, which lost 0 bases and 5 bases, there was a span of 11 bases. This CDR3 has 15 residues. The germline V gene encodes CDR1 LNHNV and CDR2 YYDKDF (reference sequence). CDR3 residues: CATSRESFLDNEQFF. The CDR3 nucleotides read TGTGCCACCAGCAGAGAGTCCTTCTTAGACAATGAGCAGTTCTTC.

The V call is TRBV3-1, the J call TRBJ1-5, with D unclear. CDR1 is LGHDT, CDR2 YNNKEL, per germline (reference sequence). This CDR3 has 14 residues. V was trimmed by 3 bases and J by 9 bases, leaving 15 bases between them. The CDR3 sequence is CASSQGPGGVPQHF. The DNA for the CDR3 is TGTGCCAGCAGCCAGGGCCCGGGTGGTGTGCCCCAGCATTTT.

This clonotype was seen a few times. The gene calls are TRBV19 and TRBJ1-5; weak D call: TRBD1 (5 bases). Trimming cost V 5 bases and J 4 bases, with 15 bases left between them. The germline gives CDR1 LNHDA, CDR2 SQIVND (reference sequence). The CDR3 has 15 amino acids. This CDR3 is CASSAFSGNNQPQHF. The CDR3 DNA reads TGTGCCAGTAGTGCCTTTTCAGGGAATAATCAGCCCCAGCATTTT.

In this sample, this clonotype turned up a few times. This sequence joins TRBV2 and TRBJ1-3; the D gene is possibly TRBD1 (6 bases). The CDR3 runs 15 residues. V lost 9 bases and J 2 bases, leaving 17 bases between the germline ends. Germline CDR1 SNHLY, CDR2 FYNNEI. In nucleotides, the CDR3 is TGTGCCAGTAATGGGCGAGGGACACCTGGAAACACCATATATTTT. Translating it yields CASNGRGTPGNTIYF.

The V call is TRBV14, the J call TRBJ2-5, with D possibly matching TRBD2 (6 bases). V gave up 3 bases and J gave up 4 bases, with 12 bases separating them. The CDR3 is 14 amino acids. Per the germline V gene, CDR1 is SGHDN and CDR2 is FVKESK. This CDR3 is CASSHGKGGETQYF. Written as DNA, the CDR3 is TGTGCCAGCAGCCATGGGAAGGGAGGAGAGACCCAGTACTTC.

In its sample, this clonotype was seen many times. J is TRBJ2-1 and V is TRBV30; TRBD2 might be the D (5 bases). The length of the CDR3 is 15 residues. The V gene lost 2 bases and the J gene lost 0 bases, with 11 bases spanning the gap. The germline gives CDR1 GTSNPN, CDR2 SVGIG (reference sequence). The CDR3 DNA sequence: TGTGCCTGGAGTCGGGAACCGTCCTCCTACAATGAGCAGTTCTTC. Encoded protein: CAWSREPSSYNEQFF.

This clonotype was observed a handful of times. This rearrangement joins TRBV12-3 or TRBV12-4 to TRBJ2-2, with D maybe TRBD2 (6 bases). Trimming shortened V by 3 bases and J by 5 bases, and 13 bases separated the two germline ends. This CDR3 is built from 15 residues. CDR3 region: CASSLGLSGTGELFF. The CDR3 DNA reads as TGTGCCAGCAGTTTGGGACTCTCGGGGACCGGGGAGCTGTTTTTT.

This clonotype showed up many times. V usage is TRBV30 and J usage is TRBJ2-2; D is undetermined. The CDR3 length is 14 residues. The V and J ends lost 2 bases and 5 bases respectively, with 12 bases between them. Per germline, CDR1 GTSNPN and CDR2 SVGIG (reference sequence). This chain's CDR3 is CAWSRGRATGELFF. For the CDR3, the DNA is TGTGCCTGGAGTCGTGGGCGTGCGACCGGGGAGCTGTTTTTT.

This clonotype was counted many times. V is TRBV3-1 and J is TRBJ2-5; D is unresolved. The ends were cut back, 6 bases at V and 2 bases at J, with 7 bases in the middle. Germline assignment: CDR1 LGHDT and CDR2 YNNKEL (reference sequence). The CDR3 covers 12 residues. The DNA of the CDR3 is TGTGCCAGCAGTCGACGGCAAGAGACCCAGTACTTC. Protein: CASSRRQETQYF.

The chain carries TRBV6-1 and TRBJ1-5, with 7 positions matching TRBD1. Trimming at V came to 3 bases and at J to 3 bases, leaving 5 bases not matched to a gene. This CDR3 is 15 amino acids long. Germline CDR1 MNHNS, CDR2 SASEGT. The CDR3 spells CASSDRGTPNQPQHF. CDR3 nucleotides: TGTGCCAGCAGTGACAGGGGGACTCCCAATCAGCCCCAGCATTTT.

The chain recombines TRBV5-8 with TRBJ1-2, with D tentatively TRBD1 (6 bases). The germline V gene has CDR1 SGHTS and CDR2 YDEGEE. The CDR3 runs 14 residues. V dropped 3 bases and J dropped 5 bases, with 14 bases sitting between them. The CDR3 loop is CASSSRQEPYGYTF. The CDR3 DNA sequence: TGTGCCAGCAGCTCAAGACAGGAACCGTATGGCTACACCTTC. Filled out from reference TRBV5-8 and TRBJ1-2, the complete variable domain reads EAGVTQSPTHLIKTRGQQATLRCSPISGHTSVYWYQQALGLGLQFLLWYDEGEERNRGNFPPRFSGRQFPNYSSELNVNALELEDSALYLCASSSRQEPYGYTFGSGTRLTVV.

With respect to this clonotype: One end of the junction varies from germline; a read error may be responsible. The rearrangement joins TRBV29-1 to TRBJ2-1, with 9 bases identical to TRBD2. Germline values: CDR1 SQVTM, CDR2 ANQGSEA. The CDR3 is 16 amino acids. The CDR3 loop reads CSVGGSVLAGYNEQSF. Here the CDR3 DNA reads TGCAGCGTAGGGGGGAGCGTCCTAGCGGGATACAATGAGCAGTCCTTC.